The clone carrying this T cell receptor (beta chain) was seen repeatedly, ten times or more. Its cognate antigen is unknown. The study profiled TCR beta VDJ and CDR3 using genomic DNA as template. TCRdb re-called the reads with MiXCR, one entry per CDR3 protein. The table has roughly 500,000 distinct CDR3 sequences, approximately 32% seen once. The sample is drawn from a study of CD8+CD57+ T cells in acquired aplastic anemia. Points from the study as a whole: Patients and controls shared over 25 CD8+ CDR3 sequences.

CD8+CD57+ cell expansion had been shown by flow cytometry in patients chosen for sequencing. Germline V CDR1 and CDR2: DFQATT, SNEGSKA (reference sequence). CDR3 length equals 11 residues. Between the trimmed V and J ends, which lost 5 bases and 5 bases, there was a span of 10 bases. The TCR originated in a human donor with aplastic anemia. The chain couples TRBV20-1 to TRBJ2-7, with D maybe TRBD1 (6 bases). The sequenced sample consisted of sorted CD4+, CD8+, or CD8+CD57+ T cells (not recorded which) from PBMCs. CDR3 sequence (DNA): TGCAGTGCTTTGTACAGGGACGAGCAGTACTTC. Translating gives CSALYRDEQYF.